The next 14 T cell receptor beta chains were all read from a single sample in a study of blood T cell repertoires in COVID-19. Clones were read by immunoSEQ multiplex PCR, and TCRdb kept only the in-frame ones, dropping some. The data contain some 200,000 clones, roughly 85% of them singletons. Input material: PBMCs or T cells enriched from blood (not recorded which). The receptors come from a woman aged 50 to 60 who had been exposed to COVID-19.

In its sample, this clone was seen a few times. The chain links TRBV6-5 to TRBJ1-1; 7 nucleotides line up with TRBD1. Germline V gene data show CDR1 as MNHEY and CDR2 as SVGAGI. The CDR3 is 13 residues long. J gave up 0 bases and V 6 bases, and 1 base lay outside the gene matches. For the CDR3, the DNA is TGTGCCAGCAGAGACAGGGTGAACACTGAAGCTTTCTTT. The encoded protein is CASRDRVNTEAFF.

The chain employs TRBV28 and TRBJ1-3; D gene uncertain. The CDR3 extends over 16 amino acids. The ends were cut back, 5 bases at V and 0 bases at J, with 14 bases in the middle. CDR1 and CDR2 (germline): MDHEN, SYDVKM. CDR3 protein: CASSPIPLSSGNTIYF. The CDR3 DNA follows: TGTGCCAGCAGTCCTATTCCCCTGAGCTCTGGAAACACCATATATTTT.

The chain carries TRBV7-2 and TRBJ1-2; 7 bases are shared with TRBD1. V shed 5 bases, J shed 4 bases, and the junction held 7 bases outside the gene matches. CDR1 is SGHTA, CDR2 FQGNSA, per germline. This CDR3 is built from 14 residues. CDR3 coding DNA: TGTGCCAGCAGCGTGACAGGGAACAGCTATGGCTACACCTTC. This translates into CASSVTGNSYGYTF.

This chain uses TRBV6-2 or TRBV6-3 with TRBJ2-3; TRBD2 is a possible D gene (5 bases). From germline, CDR1 is MNHEY and CDR2 SVGEGT. The V and J ends lost 6 bases and 7 bases respectively, with 20 bases between them. CDR3 length: 15 residues. The CDR3 here is CASSDYGGRMNTQYF. The CDR3 DNA sequence: TGTGCCAGCAGCGACTACGGCGGTAGAATGAATACGCAGTATTTT.

The V gene is TRBV3-1 (or the pseudogene TRBV3-2), the J gene TRBJ2-7; 11 bases map to TRBD2. J was trimmed by 0 bases and V by 4 bases; bases with no gene match: 2. This CDR3 is 15 amino acids long. From germline, CDR1 is LGHDT and CDR2 YNNKEL (reference sequence). CDR3 in amino acids: CASSPLAGGSYEQYF. CDR3 nucleotide sequence: TGTGCCAGCAGCCCCCTAGCGGGGGGCTCCTACGAGCAGTACTTC.

The table lists this clone with a count of one. The V gene is TRBV3-1 (or the pseudogene TRBV3-2), the J gene TRBJ2-7, with 7 bases aligning to TRBD1. V lost 5 bases, J lost 4 bases, and 5 bases stayed unmatched. CDR3 length: 13 residues. Looked up from germline, CDR1 is LGHDT and CDR2 is YNNKEL (reference sequence). CDR3 residues: CASSSGTAYEQYF. In DNA form, the CDR3 reads TGTGCCAGCAGCTCCGGGACAGCGTACGAGCAGTACTTC.

This sequence joins TRBV11-2 and TRBJ1-2; tentative D call: TRBD1 (6 bases). The germline V gene encodes CDR1 SGHAT and CDR2 FQNNGV. There are 13 residues in the CDR3. Trimming left V 4 bases short and J 4 bases short, with 10 bases between. DNA of the CDR3: TGTGCCAGCAGCTCATTGGACAGCTATGGCTACACCTTC. Amino acids: CASSSLDSYGYTF.

This sequence joins TRBV11-2 and TRBJ1-1, with D possibly matching TRBD1 (5 bases). Trimming shortened V by 0 bases and J by 1 base, and 9 bases separated the two germline ends. The CDR3 extends over 15 amino acids. Germline V gene lookup returns CDR1 SGHAT and CDR2 FQNNGV. CDR3 region: CASSLDGASNTEAFF. The CDR3 region has the DNA TGTGCCAGCAGCTTAGATGGGGCTTCGAACACTGAAGCTTTCTTT.

The rearrangement links TRBV5-6 to TRBJ1-1, with TRBD1 as a possible D gene (6 bases). V lost 0 bases and J 3 bases, leaving 15 bases between the germline ends. Germline CDR1 reads SGHDT; CDR2 reads YYEEEE. The CDR3 sequence is 16 residues long. The chain's CDR3 is CASSLGQVLGDTEAFF. For the CDR3, the DNA is TGTGCCAGCAGCTTGGGACAGGTACTAGGGGACACTGAAGCTTTCTTT.

The chain recombines TRBV10-3 with TRBJ1-1; TRBD1 matches 9 bases. The CDR3 consists of 13 residues. Germline V gene sequence: CDR1 ENHRY, CDR2 SYGVKD. J gave up 1 base and V 11 bases, and 5 bases lay outside the gene matches. The CDR3 is CAVKGQGNTEAFF. The CDR3 bases are TGTGCCGTGAAGGGACAGGGGAACACTGAAGCTTTCTTT.

This rearrangement joins TRBV10-3 to TRBJ1-5; TRBD1 aligns across 7 bases. CDR3 size: 14 residues. Germline V gene sequence: CDR1 ENHRY, CDR2 SYGVKD. Trimming took 7 bases from V and 7 from J; bases not matched to a gene: 10. The DNA for the CDR3 is TGTGCCATCAAGGGAGACAGGGCAGGCCAGCCCCAGCATTTT. This codes for CAIKGDRAGQPQHF.

The V call is TRBV20-1, the J call TRBJ2-3; D may be TRBD2 (5 bases). CDR1 is DFQATT and CDR2 is SNEGSKA in the germline V gene (reference sequence). V was trimmed by 6 bases and J by 5 bases, leaving 6 bases between them. CDR3 length: 10 residues. This CDR3 is CSAEGDTQYF. CDR3 bases: TGCAGTGCAGAGGGAGATACGCAGTATTTT.

The chain joins TRBV11-2 to TRBJ2-3; D perhaps matches TRBD2 (6 bases). The CDR3 sequence is 14 residues long. CDR1 and CDR2 from the germline V gene are SGHAT and FQNNGV. V lost 5 bases and J 5 bases, leaving 14 bases between the germline ends. As DNA, the CDR3 is TGTGCCAGCAGCCCCGGGGGAGCGGAAGATACGCAGTATTTT. Residues: CASSPGGAEDTQYF. The variable domain in full, with the rest retrieved from reference TRBV11-2 and TRBJ2-3, is EAGVAQSPRYKIIEKRQSVAFWCNPISGHATLYWYQQILGQGPKLLIQFQNNGVVDDSQLPKDRFSAERLKGVDSTLKIQPAKLEDSAVYLCASSPGGAEDTQYFGPGTRLTVL.

The chain couples TRBV27 to TRBJ1-1, with D perhaps matching TRBD1 (5 bases). The V end lost 6 bases, the J end lost 6 bases, and 17 bases lay between the germline ends. In germline, CDR1 is MNHEY, CDR2 SMNVEV (reference sequence). This CDR3 has 14 amino acids. Here the CDR3 DNA reads TGTGCCAGCAGAAATTTGGGGGGTCGATCTGAAGCTTTCTTT. Its translation is CASRNLGGRSEAFF.